The sequence of this T cell receptor beta chain was determined in a study of blood T cells in healthy people across ages. Through a sample-barcoded 5' primer and a J-beta primer mix, a second PCR was run for roughly 7 to 11 cycles. TCRdb processed the 5' RACE reads anew with MiXCR; each CDR3 protein has one entry. The sample consists of 700,000 to 1,000,000 distinct CDR3 sequences, under 55% of them appearing once. CDR1 and CDR2 (germline): SGHTA, FQGNSA. The CDR3 is made up of 18 amino acids. Trimming stripped 5 bases from V and 2 bases from J, with 19 bases between. This clonotype was picked up a small number of times.

Sequencing was done on a sample of blood. The chain has TRBV7-2 and TRBJ2-6; D gene ambiguous. The source is a man aged 55 to 70 in good health. CDR3 sequence (DNA): TGTGCCAGCAGCCCAATGGACCCTACTGTGGCTGGGGCCAACGTCCTGACTTTC. Translated: CASSPMDPTVAGANVLTF.